This TCR beta chain derives from a study of blood T cell repertoires in COVID-19. In the study overall: T cells, B-cell-depleted T cells, or PBMCs provided the cDNA or gDNA that served as material.

TCRdb's table, derived via immunoSEQ multiplex PCR, lists solely in-frame clones and lacks some. The repertoire consists of around 180,000 clones, with approximately 79% occurring once and the leading ten covering about 3%. A note on this clone: Distinct nucleotide sequences in the sample also encode this CDR3.

Germline assignment: CDR1 MDHEN and CDR2 SYDVKM. The CDR3 is 15 amino acids. Trimming stripped 2 bases from V and 2 bases from J, with 10 bases between. The specimen was peripheral blood. This TCR was sampled from a woman older than 75 with acute or convalescent COVID-19. The V call is TRBV28, the J call TRBJ1-5; D possibly corresponds to TRBD1 (5 bases). DNA for the CDR3: TGTGCCAGCAGTTTACCCCAGGGTGGCAATCAGCCCCAGCATTTT. Its translation: CASSLPQGGNQPQHF.